This TCR beta chain was found in a study of blood T cell repertoires in COVID-19. Deletions cut 4 bases from V and 2 bases from J, with 14 bases between. The germline CDR1 and CDR2 sequences are MNHEY and SVGEGT. The CDR3 spans 15 residues. Here immunoSEQ multiplex PCR was the method, and the copy in TCRdb shows in-frame clones only, minus some. The sample lists more than 300,000 clones, around 87% occurring once. Sequencing was carried out using peripheral blood. This sequence joins TRBV6-2 or TRBV6-3 and TRBJ2-5; a possible D gene is TRBD1 (6 bases). This TCR was sampled from a woman in her 30s with COVID-19, enrolled during active disease. The CDR3 coding sequence is TGTGCCAGCAGTTTAACTACAGGGAGACAAGAGACCCAGTACTTC. Protein: CASSLTTGRQETQYF.